This T cell receptor (beta chain) was identified during a study of regulatory T cells in long-lasting Graves disease. General study findings and limits: Accuracy was perhaps lowered by the small sample size.

This sample's time point: persistent/refractory GD, antithyroid drugs over 5 years with positive TRAb. Construction of the TCR library relied on RNA isolated from PBMCs. Collection of peripheral blood (about 10 milliliters) was done using EDTA tubes. This clonotype came up a few times. Its matching antigen is unknown. Building the TCR beta libraries relied on iRepertoire HTBI primers, and CDR3 regions underwent Arm-PCR. Each CDR3 protein gets one entry after TCRdb re-called the multiplex PCR reads with MiXCR. This table holds about 660,000 distinct CDR3 sequences, around 30% found once. This sequence originates from a female donor with Graves disease. The sample in question was peripheral blood mononuclear cells (PBMCs), obtained when the disease was refractory, from a patient treated with antithyroid drugs.

CDR3 in amino acids: CASTLGGNTIYF. The CDR3 coding sequence is TGTGCCAGCACCCTTGGGGGAAACACCATATATTTT. J is TRBJ1-3 and V is TRBV27; D is undetermined. The V gene lost 7 bases and the J gene lost 4 bases, with 8 bases spanning the gap. Germline V gives CDR1 MNHEY, CDR2 SMNVEV (reference sequence). The CDR3 contains 12 residues.